A selection of T cell receptor beta chains follows, all from one sample in a study of T cell responses to AZD1222 COVID-19 vaccine. Libraries were prepared by immunoSEQ multiplex PCR; TCRdb keeps only in-frame clonotypes and omits some of them. The table includes around 200,000 clones, roughly 94% detected once. This sample comprised peripheral blood, obtained 28 days after the second AZD1222 dose. These receptors originate from an adult who received the AZD1222 COVID-19 vaccine. Both conserved end residues are part of each CDR3. D genes are given only for firm matches.

12,TRBV7-2,.,TRBJ2-1,CASSLARQAWFF,TGTGCCAGCAGCTTAGCGAGGCAGGCCTGGTTCTTC
15,TRBV10-3,.,TRBJ1-6,CAISGSGTEYSPLHF,TGTGCCATCAGTGGATCCGGGACTGAATATTCACCCCTCCACTTT
16,TRBV11-2,TRBD2,TRBJ2-1,CASSLEGASGRNEQFF,TGTGCCAGCAGCTTAGAAGGGGCTAGCGGGAGGAATGAGCAGTTCTTC
14,TRBV2,.,TRBJ2-3,CASRWGISTDTQYF,TGTGCCAGCCGGTGGGGTATCAGCACAGATACGCAGTATTTT
16,TRBV3-1/TRBV3-2,.,TRBJ2-1,CASSLDGRHTYNEQFF,TGTGCCAGCAGCCTCGACGGGAGACACACCTACAATGAGCAGTTCTTC
14,TRBV19,TRBD2,TRBJ2-5,CASRKRGAQETQYF,TGTGCCAGTAGGAAGCGGGGGGCACAAGAGACCCAGTACTTC
15,TRBV19,TRBD1,TRBJ1-4,CASSGWDRSLEKLFF,TGTGCCAGTAGTGGTTGGGACAGATCTTTGGAAAAACTGTTTTTT
11,TRBV24-1,.,TRBJ1-4,CATSEGEKLFF,TGTGCCACCAGTGAGGGTGAAAAACTGTTTTTT
16,TRBV18,.,TRBJ1-1,CASSQQGPTANTEAFF,TGTGCCAGCTCACAGCAGGGCCCAACGGCGAACACTGAAGCTTTCTTT
17,TRBV18,TRBD1,TRBJ1-3,CASSPNGQGISGNTIYF,TGTGCCAGCTCACCGAACGGACAGGGCATCTCTGGAAACACCATATATTTT
15,TRBV7-6,.,TRBJ2-2,CASSPTGGSTGELFF,TGTGCCAGCAGCCCCACCGGGGGAAGCACCGGGGAGCTGTTTTTT
13,TRBV10-1,TRBD2,TRBJ2-3,CASSRDYGDTQYF,TGCGCCAGCAGCCGGGACTATGGGGATACGCAGTATTTT
13,TRBV7-3,.,TRBJ1-1,CASSLGGIAEAFF,TGTGCCAGCAGCTTAGGCGGGATCGCTGAAGCTTTCTTT
15,TRBV9,.,TRBJ2-1,CASSPQDRSYNEQFF,TGTGCCAGCAGCCCCCAGGACCGCTCCTACAATGAGCAGTTCTTC
15,TRBV28,TRBD1,TRBJ1-2,CASSLTQGLGYGYTF,TGTGCCAGCAGTTTAACACAGGGGTTGGGGTATGGCTACACCTTC
16,TRBV4-1,TRBD1,TRBJ2-1,CASSWTGGSSYNEQFF,TGCGCCAGCAGCTGGACAGGGGGGAGCTCCTACAATGAGCAGTTCTTC
13,TRBV28,TRBD1,TRBJ1-2,CASRKGAIYGYTF,TGTGCCAGTCGGAAGGGGGCCATATATGGCTACACCTTC
15,TRBV4-3,TRBD1,TRBJ2-3,CASSQDKGAWDTQYF,TGCGCCAGCAGCCAAGATAAGGGGGCTTGGGATACGCAGTATTTT
17,TRBV5-4,.,TRBJ2-1,CASSLGAYITSYNEQFF,TGTGCCAGCAGCTTGGGGGCCTATATAACCTCCTACAATGAGCAGTTCTTC
18,TRBV28,TRBD2,TRBJ2-7,CASSLVGLAGVRSYEQYF,TGTGCCAGCAGTTTAGTAGGGTTAGCGGGAGTCAGATCCTACGAGCAGTACTTC
13,TRBV6-5,.,TRBJ2-1,CASSYDIGFEQFF,TGTGCCAGCAGTTACGATATAGGGTTTGAGCAGTTCTTC
15,TRBV28,.,TRBJ1-5,CASTTIWKSNQPQHF,TGTGCCAGCACGACGATATGGAAAAGCAATCAGCCCCAGCATTTT
15,TRBV6-5,TRBD1,TRBJ1-5,CTRDRFFHSNQPQHF,TGTACCCGGGACAGGTTTTTTCATAGCAATCAGCCCCAGCATTTT
11,TRBV30,.,TRBJ1-1,CASQGQTEAFF,TGTGCCTCACAAGGACAGACAGAAGCTTTCTTT
15,TRBV15,.,TRBJ2-1,CATSPQVRGSNEQFF,TGTGCCACCAGCCCCCAGGTGCGGGGTTCGAATGAGCAGTTCTTC
15,TRBV3-1/TRBV3-2,.,TRBJ1-2,CASSPQGPLSYGYTF,TGTGCCAGCAGCCCGCAGGGGCCGCTTAGCTATGGCTACACCTTC
15,TRBV6-5,.,TRBJ2-7,CASSYSILGSYEQYF,TGTGCCAGCAGTTACTCGATCCTGGGCTCCTACGAGCAGTACTTC
14,TRBV12-5,.,TRBJ1-1,CASASTPKKTQAFF,TGTGCTAGTGCCTCGACTCCCAAAAAAACGCAAGCTTTCTTT
15,TRBV28,TRBD1,TRBJ1-5,CASSGAGGSNQPQHF,TGTGCCAGCAGCGGGGCAGGGGGTAGCAATCAGCCCCAGCATTTT
15,TRBV7-2,.,TRBJ2-1,CASSLGASSYNEQFF,TGTGCCAGCAGCTTAGGGGCTAGCTCCTACAATGAGCAGTTCTTC
13,TRBV11-2,.,TRBJ1-1,CASSLVANTEAFF,TGTGCCAGCAGCTTAGTAGCCAACACTGAAGCTTTCTTT
18,TRBV18,TRBD1,TRBJ1-5,CASSHIRTGTGKGQPQHF,TGTGCCAGCTCACATATTCGGACCGGGACAGGGAAAGGTCAGCCCCAGCATTTT
16,TRBV5-8,.,TRBJ2-2,CASIISGAPNTGELFF,TGTGCCAGCATAATTTCGGGGGCTCCGAACACCGGGGAGCTGTTTTTT
13,TRBV4-3,.,TRBJ1-6,CASSQIFNSPLHF,TGCGCCAGCAGCCAGATATTTAATTCACCCCTCCACTTT
15,TRBV4-2,.,TRBJ1-5,CASSQEGAGNQPQHF,TGTGCCAGCAGCCAAGAAGGTGCAGGGAATCAGCCCCAGCATTTT